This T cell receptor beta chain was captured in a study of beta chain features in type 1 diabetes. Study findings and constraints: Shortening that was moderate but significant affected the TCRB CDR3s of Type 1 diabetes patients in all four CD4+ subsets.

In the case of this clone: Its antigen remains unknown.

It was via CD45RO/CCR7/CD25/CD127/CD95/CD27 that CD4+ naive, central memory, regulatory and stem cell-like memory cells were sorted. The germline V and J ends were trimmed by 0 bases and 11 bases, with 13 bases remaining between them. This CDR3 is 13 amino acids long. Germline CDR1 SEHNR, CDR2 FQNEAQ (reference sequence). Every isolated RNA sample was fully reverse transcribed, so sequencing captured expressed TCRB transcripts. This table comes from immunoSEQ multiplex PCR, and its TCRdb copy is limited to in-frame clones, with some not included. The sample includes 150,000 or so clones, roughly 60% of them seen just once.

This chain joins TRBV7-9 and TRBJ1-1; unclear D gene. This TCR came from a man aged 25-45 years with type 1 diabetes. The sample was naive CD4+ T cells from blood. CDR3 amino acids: CASSLALGREAFF. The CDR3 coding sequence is TGTGCCAGCAGCTTAGCGCTAGGAAGGGAGGCTTTCTTT. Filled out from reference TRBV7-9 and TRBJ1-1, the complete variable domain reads DTGVSQNPRHKITKRGQNVTFRCDPISEHNRLYWYRQTLGQGPEFLTYFQNEAQLEKSRLLSDRFSAERPKGSFSTLEIQRTEQGDSAMYLCASSLALGREAFFGQGTRLTVV.